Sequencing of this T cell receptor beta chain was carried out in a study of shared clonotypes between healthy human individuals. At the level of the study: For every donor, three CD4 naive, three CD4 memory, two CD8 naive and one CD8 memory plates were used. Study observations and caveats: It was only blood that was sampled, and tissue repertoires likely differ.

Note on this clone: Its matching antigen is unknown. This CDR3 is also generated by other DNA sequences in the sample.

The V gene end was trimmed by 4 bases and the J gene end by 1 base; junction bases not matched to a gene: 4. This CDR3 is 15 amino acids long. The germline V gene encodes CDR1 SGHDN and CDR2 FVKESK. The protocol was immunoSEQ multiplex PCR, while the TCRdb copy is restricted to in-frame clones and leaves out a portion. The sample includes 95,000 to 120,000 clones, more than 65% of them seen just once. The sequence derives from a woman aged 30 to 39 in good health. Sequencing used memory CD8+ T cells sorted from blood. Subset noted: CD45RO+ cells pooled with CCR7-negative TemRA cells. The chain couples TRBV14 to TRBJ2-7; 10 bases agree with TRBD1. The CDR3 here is CASSPRTGGSYEQYF. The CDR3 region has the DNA TGTGCCAGCAGCCCCCGGACAGGGGGTTCCTACGAGCAGTACTTC.